Detailed here is one T cell receptor beta chain. The antigen remains unidentified. This record belongs to a study of beta chain features in type 1 diabetes. Across the whole study: Cells sorted and examined across all samples totaled 85 million to 130 million. The study, taken as a whole, reports: Compared with healthy donors, patients appeared to share more similar naive, central memory and regulatory TCRB repertoires. VDJ junctions from patients with type 1 diabetes contained fewer insertions and more deletions. Among all four CD4+ subsets, Type 1 diabetes patients had TCRB CDR3s that were moderately but significantly shorter.

It was via CD45RO/CCR7/CD25/CD127/CD95/CD27 that CD4+ naive, central memory, regulatory and stem cell-like memory cells were sorted. The entirety of the isolated RNA underwent reverse transcription, so expressed TCRB transcripts were sequenced. Clones were sequenced by immunoSEQ multiplex PCR, and TCRdb holds only the in-frame ones, with some missing. The data show roughly 180,000 clones, with approximately 7.9% seen just once and around 0.5% held by the top ten. The CDR3 runs 12 residues. V shed 5 bases and J 8 bases; nucleotides not matched to a gene: 1. Germline assignment: CDR1 MNHNY and CDR2 SVGAGI (reference sequence).

The receptor comes from a man in his late teens or twenties with type 1 diabetes. The sequencing sample was made of central memory CD4+ T cells from blood. The gene calls are TRBV6-6 and TRBJ2-3; 10 bases line up with TRBD1. This CDR3 is CASSRTGGTQYF. CDR3 nucleotides: TGTGCCAGCAGTCGGACAGGGGGTACGCAGTATTTT.